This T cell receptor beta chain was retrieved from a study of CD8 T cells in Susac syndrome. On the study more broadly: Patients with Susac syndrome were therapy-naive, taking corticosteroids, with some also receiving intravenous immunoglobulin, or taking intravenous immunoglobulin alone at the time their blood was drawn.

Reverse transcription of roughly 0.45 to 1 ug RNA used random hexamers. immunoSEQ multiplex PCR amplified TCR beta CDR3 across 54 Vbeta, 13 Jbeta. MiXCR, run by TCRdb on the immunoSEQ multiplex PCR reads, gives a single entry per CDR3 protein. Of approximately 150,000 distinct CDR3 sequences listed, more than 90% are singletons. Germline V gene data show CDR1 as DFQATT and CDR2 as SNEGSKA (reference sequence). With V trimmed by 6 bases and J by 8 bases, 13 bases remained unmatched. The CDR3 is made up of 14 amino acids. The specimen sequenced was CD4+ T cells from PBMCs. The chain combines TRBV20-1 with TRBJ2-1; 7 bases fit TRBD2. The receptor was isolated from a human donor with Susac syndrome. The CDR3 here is CSAPLRGNGYEQFF. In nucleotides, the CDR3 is TGCAGTGCCCCATTGCGGGGGAACGGATATGAGCAGTTCTTC.